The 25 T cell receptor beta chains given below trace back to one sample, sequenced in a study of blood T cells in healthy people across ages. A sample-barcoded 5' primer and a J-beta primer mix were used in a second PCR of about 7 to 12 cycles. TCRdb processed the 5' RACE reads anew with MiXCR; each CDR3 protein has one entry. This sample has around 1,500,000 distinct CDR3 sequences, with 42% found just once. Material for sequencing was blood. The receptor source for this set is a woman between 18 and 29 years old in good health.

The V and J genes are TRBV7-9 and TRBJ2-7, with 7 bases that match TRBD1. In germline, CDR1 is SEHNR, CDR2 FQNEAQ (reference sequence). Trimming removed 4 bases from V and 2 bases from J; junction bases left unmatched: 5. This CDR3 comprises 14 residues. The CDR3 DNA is TGTGCCAGCAGCTCCCGACAGGGTACCTACGAGCAGTACTTC. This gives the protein CASSSRQGTYEQYF.

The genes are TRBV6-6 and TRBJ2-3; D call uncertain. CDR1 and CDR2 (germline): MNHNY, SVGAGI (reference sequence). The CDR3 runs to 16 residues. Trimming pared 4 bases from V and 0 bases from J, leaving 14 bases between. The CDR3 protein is CASSLGQALSTDTQYF. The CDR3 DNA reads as TGTGCCAGCAGTTTGGGCCAGGCCCTTAGCACAGATACGCAGTATTTT.

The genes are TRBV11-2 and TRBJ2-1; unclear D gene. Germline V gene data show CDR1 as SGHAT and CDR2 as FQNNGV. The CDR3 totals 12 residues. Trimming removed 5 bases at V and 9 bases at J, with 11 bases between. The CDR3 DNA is TGTGCCAGCAGCCGAGAGCCCTTTGAGCAGTTCTTC. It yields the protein CASSREPFEQFF.

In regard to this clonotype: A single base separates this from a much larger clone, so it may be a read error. CDR3 protein: CASSPTDSNYGHTF. The CDR3 DNA reads TGTGCCAGCAGCCCTACCGACTCTAACTATGGCCACACCTTC. The chain employs TRBV7-9 and TRBJ1-2, with no clear D. Per germline, CDR1 SEHNR and CDR2 FQNEAQ (reference sequence). The CDR3 consists of 14 residues.

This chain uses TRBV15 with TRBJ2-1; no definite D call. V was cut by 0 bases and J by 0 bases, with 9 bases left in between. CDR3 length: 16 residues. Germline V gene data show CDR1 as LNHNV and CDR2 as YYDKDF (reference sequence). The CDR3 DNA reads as TGTGCCACCAGCAGAGATCTCCTTAGCTCCTACAATGAGCAGTTCTTC. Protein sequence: CATSRDLLSSYNEQFF.

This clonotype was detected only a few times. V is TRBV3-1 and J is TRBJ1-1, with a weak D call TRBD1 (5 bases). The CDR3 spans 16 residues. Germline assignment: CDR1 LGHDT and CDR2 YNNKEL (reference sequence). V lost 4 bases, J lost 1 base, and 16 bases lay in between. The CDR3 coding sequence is TGTGCCAGCAGCCGCGGAGCGGGGGTGGGGAACACTGAAGCTTTCTTT. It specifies CASSRGAGVGNTEAFF. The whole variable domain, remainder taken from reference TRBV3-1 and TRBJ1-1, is DTAVSQTPKYLVTQMGNDKSIKCEQNLGHDTMYWYKQDSKKFLKIMFSYNNKELIINETVPNRFSPKSPDKAHLNLHINSLELGDSAVYFCASSRGAGVGNTEAFFGQGTRLTVV.

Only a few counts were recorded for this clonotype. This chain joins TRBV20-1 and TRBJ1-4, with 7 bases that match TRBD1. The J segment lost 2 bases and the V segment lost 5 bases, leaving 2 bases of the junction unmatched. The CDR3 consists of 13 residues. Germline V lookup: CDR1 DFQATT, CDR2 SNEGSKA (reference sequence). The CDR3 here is CSAPGQTNEKLFF. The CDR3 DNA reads TGCAGTGCTCCGGGACAGACTAATGAAAAACTGTTTTTT.

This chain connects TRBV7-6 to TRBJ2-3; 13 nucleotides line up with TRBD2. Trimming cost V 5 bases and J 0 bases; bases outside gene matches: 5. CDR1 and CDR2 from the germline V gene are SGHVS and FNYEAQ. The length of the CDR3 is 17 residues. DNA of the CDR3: TGTGCCAGCAGCCTACTAGCGGGAGGGCCTAGCACAGATACGCAGTATTTT. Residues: CASSLLAGGPSTDTQYF.

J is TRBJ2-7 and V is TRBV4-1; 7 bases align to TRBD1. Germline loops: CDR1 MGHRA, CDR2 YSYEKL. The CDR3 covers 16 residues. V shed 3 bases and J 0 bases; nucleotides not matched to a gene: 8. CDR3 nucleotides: TGCGCCAGCAGCCAGGGCCGAGGGGGCAGCTCCTACGAGCAGTACTTC. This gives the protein CASSQGRGGSSYEQYF.

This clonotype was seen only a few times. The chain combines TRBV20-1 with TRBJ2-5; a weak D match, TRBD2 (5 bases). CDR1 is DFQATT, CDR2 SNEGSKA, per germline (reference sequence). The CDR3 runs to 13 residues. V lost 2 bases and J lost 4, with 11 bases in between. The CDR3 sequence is CSARKGAGETQYF. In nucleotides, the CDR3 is TGCAGTGCTAGAAAGGGCGCGGGAGAGACCCAGTACTTC.

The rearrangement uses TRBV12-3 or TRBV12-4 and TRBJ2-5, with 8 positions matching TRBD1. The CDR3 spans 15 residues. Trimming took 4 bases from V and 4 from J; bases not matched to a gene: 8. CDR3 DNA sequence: TGTGCCAGCAGTTACTGGGCTACAGGGGGAGAGACCCAGTACTTC. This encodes CASSYWATGGETQYF.

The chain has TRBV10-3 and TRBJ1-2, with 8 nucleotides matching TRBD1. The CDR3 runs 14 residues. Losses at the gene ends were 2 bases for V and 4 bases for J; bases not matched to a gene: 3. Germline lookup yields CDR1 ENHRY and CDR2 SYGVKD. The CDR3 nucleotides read TGTGCCATCAGTGAGGCAGGGGGCACCTATGGCTACACCTTC. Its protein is CAISEAGGTYGYTF.

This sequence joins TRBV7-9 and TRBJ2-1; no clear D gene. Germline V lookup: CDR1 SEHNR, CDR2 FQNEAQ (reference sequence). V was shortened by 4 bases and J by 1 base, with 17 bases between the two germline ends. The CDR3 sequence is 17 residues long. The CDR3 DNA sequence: TGTGCCAGCAGCTCGGCCGGTGTCGCGGCGTCCTACAATGAGCAGTTCTTC. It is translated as CASSSAGVAASYNEQFF.

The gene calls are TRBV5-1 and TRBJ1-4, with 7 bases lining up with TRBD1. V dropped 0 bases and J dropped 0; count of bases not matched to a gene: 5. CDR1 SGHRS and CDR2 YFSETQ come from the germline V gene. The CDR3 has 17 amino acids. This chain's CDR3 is CASSLGTGLSTNEKLFF. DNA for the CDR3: TGCGCCAGCAGCTTGGGGACAGGCCTCTCAACTAATGAAAAACTGTTTTTT.

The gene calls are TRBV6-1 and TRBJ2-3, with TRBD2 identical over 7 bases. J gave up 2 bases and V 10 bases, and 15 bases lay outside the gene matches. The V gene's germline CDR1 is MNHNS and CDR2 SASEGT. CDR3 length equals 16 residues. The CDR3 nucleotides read TGTGCCACAACGAGGAGGGAGGGCCTTTTCACAGATACGCAGTATTTT. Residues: CATTRREGLFTDTQYF.

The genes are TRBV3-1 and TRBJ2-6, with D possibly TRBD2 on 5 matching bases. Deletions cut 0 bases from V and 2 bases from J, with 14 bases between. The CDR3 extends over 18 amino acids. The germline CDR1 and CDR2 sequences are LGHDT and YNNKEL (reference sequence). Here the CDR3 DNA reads TGTGCCAGCAGCCAAGATGTTCTGTTCGGGGCTGGGGCCAACGTCCTGACTTTC. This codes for CASSQDVLFGAGANVLTF.

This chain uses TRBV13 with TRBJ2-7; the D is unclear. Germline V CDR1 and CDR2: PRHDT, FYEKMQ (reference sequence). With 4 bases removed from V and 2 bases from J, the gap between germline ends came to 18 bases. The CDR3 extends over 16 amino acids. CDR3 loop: CASSSPLRDGAYEQYF. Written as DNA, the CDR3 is TGTGCCAGCAGCTCCCCCCTAAGGGATGGCGCCTACGAGCAGTACTTC.

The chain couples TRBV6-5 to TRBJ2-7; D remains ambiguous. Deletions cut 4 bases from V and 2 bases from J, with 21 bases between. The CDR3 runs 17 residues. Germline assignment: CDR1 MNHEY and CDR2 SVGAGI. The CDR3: CASSSDSPPADTYEQYF. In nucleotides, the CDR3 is TGTGCCAGCAGTTCCGACTCCCCTCCGGCGGATACCTACGAGCAGTACTTC.

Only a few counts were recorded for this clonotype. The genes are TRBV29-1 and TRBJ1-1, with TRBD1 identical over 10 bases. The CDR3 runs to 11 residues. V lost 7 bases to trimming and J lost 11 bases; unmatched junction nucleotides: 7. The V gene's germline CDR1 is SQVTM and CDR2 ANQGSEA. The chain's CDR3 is CSGGQGPRAFF. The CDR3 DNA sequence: TGCAGCGGGGGACAGGGGCCCCGGGCTTTCTTT. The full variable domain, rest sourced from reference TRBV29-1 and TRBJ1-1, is SAVISQKPSRDICQRGTSLTIQCQVDSQVTMMFWYRQQPGQSLTLIATANQGSEATYESGFVIDKFPISRPNLTFSTLTVSNMSPEDSSIYLCSGGQGPRAFFGQGTRLTVV.

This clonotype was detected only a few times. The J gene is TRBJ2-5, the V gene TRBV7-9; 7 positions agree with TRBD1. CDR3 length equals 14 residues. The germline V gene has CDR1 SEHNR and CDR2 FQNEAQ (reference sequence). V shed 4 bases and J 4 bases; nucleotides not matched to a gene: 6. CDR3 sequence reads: CASSSDRVRETQYF. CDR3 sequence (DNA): TGTGCCAGCAGCTCTGACAGGGTCAGAGAGACCCAGTACTTC. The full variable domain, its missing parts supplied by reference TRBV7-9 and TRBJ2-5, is DTGVSQNPRHKITKRGQNVTFRCDPISEHNRLYWYRQTLGQGPEFLTYFQNEAQLEKSRLLSDRFSAERPKGSFSTLEIQRTEQGDSAMYLCASSSDRVRETQYFGPGTRLLVL.

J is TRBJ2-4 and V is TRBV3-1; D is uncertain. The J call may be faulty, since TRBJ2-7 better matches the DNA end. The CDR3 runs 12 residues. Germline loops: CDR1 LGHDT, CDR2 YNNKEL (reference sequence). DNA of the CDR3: TGTGCCACTTCAAGAGACATTAACGAGCAGTACTTC. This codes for CATSRDINEQYF.

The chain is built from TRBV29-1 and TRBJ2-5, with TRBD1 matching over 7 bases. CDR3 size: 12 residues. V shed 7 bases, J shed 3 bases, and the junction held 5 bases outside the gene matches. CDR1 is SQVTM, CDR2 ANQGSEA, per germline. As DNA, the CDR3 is TGCAGCGCTAGGACAGGAGAAGAGACCCAGTACTTC. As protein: CSARTGEETQYF.

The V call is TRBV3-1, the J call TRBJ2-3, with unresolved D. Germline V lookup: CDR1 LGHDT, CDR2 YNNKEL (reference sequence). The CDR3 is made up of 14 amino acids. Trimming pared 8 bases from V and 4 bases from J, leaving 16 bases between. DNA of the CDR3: TGTGCCAGCGGATGGGCTAGACCGTCAGATACGCAGTATTTT. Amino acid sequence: CASGWARPSDTQYF.

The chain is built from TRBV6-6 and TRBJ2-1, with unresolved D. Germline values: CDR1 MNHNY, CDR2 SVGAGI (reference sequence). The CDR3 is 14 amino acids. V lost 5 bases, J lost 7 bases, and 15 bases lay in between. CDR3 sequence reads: CASSPRPSPNEQFF. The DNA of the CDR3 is TGTGCCAGCAGTCCGAGACCATCTCCAAATGAGCAGTTCTTC.

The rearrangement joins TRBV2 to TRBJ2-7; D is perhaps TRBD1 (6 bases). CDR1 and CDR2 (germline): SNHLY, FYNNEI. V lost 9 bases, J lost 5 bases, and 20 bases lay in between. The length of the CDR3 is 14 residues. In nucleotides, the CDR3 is TGTGCCAGTAAGAGGGGATCAGGGGACAACGAGCAGTACTTC. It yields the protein CASKRGSGDNEQYF. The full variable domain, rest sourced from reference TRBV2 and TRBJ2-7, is EPEVTQTPSHQVTQMGQEVILRCVPISNHLYFYWYRQILGQKVEFLVSFYNNEISEKSEIFDDQFSVERPDGSNFTLKIRSTKLEDSAMYFCASKRGSGDNEQYFGPGTRLTVT.